Listed here is a single TCR beta chain. Germline and junction disagree at one end, which may indicate a read error. There are 15 residues in the CDR3. CDR1 and CDR2 from the germline V gene are MDHEN and SYDVKM. RNA was extracted from bulk tissue without any cell sorting. These data are taken from a study of tumor and adjacent non-tumor tissue in lung cancer. TCRbeta libraries were built with three rounds of nested PCR, modified from ARM-PCR. A single record per CDR3 protein comes from TCRdb applying MiXCR to the multiplex PCR reads. This sample has around 99,000 distinct CDR3 sequences; roughly 77% occur once, and the top ten carry about 39%.

The clonotype comes from a woman aged 55-70 years with non-small cell lung cancer. The specimen sequenced was lung tumor tissue. The J gene is TRBJ2-3, the V gene TRBV28, with a weak D call TRBD2 (6 bases). CDR3 region: CASSIGDSGLDTQYF. The CDR3 bases are TGTGCTAGCAGTATTGGGGACTCGGGCCTAGATACGCAGTATTTT.